A single sample is the source of the 20 T cell receptor beta chains below, sequenced in a study of Tregs in tolerant kidney transplant recipients. Assay used: immunoSEQ multiplex PCR; TCRdb lists only in-frame clones, some missing. The sample lists over 50,000 clones, approximately 83% occurring once. Sequenced here: Tregs from blood, sampled before the transplant. The receptors were sampled from a human donor who received a combined kidney and bone marrow transplant.

V is TRBV7-2 and J is TRBJ1-2; D not certain. Trimming shortened V by 2 bases and J by 10 bases, and 17 bases separated the two germline ends. This CDR3 is built from 14 residues. CDR1 SGHTA and CDR2 FQGNSA come from the germline V gene. CDR3 sequence: CASSLKLLWSFYTF. In DNA, the CDR3 is TGTGCCAGCAGCTTAAAATTATTATGGTCCTTCTACACCTTC.

The V call is TRBV12-5, the J call TRBJ1-5; tentative D call: TRBD1 (6 bases). CDR1 and CDR2 (germline): LGHNT, FRNRAP. V was trimmed by 5 bases and J by 2 bases, leaving 13 bases between them. This CDR3 has 15 amino acids. The CDR3 loop is CASGDTRGGNQPQHF. The CDR3 DNA is TGTGCTAGTGGTGATACGAGGGGGGGCAATCAGCCCCAGCATTTT.

The chain links TRBV14 to TRBJ2-6, with D uncertain. The germline CDR1 and CDR2 sequences are SGHDN and FVKESK. V was pared by 4 bases and J by 0 bases, with 10 bases between. The CDR3 has 16 amino acids. This chain's CDR3 is CASSLRLSSGANVLTF. CDR3 in DNA: TGTGCCAGCAGCCTGCGACTTAGCTCTGGGGCCAACGTCCTGACTTTC. The full variable domain, with the rest looked up from reference TRBV14 and TRBJ2-6, is EAGVTQFPSHSVIEKGQTVTLRCDPISGHDNLYWYRRVMGKEIKFLLHFVKESKQDESGMPNNRFLAERTGGTYSTLKVQPAELEDSGVYFCASSLRLSSGANVLTFGAGSRLTVL.

This clone was seen only once. V is TRBV7-2 and J is TRBJ2-5; D is uncertain. Judging by the DNA end, TRBJ2-7 fits better; the J call may be wrong. CDR3 length equals 13 residues. Per germline, CDR1 SGHTA and CDR2 FQGNSA. The CDR3 nucleotides read TGTGCCAGCAGCTTAAGAAGGCGCGGCGAGCAGTACTTC. This codes for CASSLRRRGEQYF.

This chain links TRBV6-1 with TRBJ1-6; a possible D gene is TRBD1 (6 bases). V lost 5 bases, J lost 4 bases, and 12 bases lay in between. Germline CDR1 and CDR2: MNHNS and SASEGT. The CDR3 consists of 15 residues. CDR3 loop: CASSSRGHYNSPLHF. The CDR3 DNA sequence: TGTGCCAGCAGTTCCAGGGGCCATTATAATTCACCCCTCCACTTT.

The J gene is TRBJ2-2, the V gene TRBV7-7; TRBD1 is a possible D gene (7 bases). CDR1 SSHAT and CDR2 FNYEAQ come from the germline V gene (reference sequence). The CDR3 covers 19 residues. V lost 4 bases to trimming and J lost 3 bases, with 24 bases between them. The chain's CDR3 is CASSSLTGRPGAYTGELFF. DNA for the CDR3: TGTGCCAGCAGCTCCCTGACAGGGCGGCCGGGGGCTTACACCGGGGAGCTGTTTTTT.

The rearrangement uses TRBV28 and TRBJ1-5; TRBD1 is a possible D gene (6 bases). CDR3 size: 13 residues. Germline values: CDR1 MDHEN, CDR2 SYDVKM. This CDR3 is CACQGTSNQPQHF. The CDR3 bases are TGTGCTTGTCAGGGGACAAGCAATCAGCCCCAGCATTTT. Full variable domain (rest looked up from reference TRBV28 and TRBJ1-5): DVKVTQSSRYLVKRTGEKVFLECVQDMDHENMFWYRQDPGLGLRLIYFSYDVKMKEKGDIPEGYSVSREKKERFSLILESASTNQTSMYLCACQGTSNQPQHFGDGTRLSIL.

The chain links TRBV6-4 to TRBJ1-4; TRBD1 matches 9 bases. This CDR3 has 15 residues. J lost 8 bases, V lost 2 bases, and 6 bases had no gene match. The germline CDR1 and CDR2 sequences are MRHNA and SNTAGT. The CDR3 bases are TGTGCCAGCAGTGACCTAACAGGGGGCGACGAAAAACTGTTTTTT. Protein product: CASSDLTGGDEKLFF.

This clone was seen only a few times. The CDR3 coding sequence is TGTGCCAGCAATAGGGACGGCTTAAACTATGGCTACACCTTC. It yields the protein CASNRDGLNYGYTF. The J gene is TRBJ1-2, the V gene TRBV6-1; D possibly corresponds to TRBD1 (5 bases). The CDR3 is 14 amino acids. Trimming stripped 7 bases from V and 2 bases from J, with 14 bases between. From germline, CDR1 is MNHNS and CDR2 SASEGT.

Only one count was recorded for this clone. The rearrangement uses TRBV7-9 and TRBJ2-7, with TRBD2 identical over 12 bases. This CDR3 comprises 16 residues. The V and J ends lost 5 bases and 4 bases, in that order; junction bases with no gene match: 9. Germline V gene sequence: CDR1 SEHNR, CDR2 FQNEAQ (reference sequence). In DNA, the CDR3 is TGTGCCAGCAGCCGACAACTAGCGGGAGGAAGTTACGAGCAGTACTTC. As protein: CASSRQLAGGSYEQYF.

The chain is built from TRBV5-1 and TRBJ1-6; 9 nucleotides agree with TRBD1. This CDR3 has 14 residues. Germline V CDR1 and CDR2: SGHRS, YFSETQ. V was pared by 0 bases and J by 10 bases, with 2 bases of the junction left unmatched. The CDR3 is CASSLATGGSPLHF. In DNA, the CDR3 is TGCGCCAGCAGCTTGGCCACAGGGGGCTCACCCCTCCACTTT.

The gene calls are TRBV6-5 and TRBJ2-1; 9 positions match TRBD2. The CDR3 is made up of 14 amino acids. Germline V gene lookup returns CDR1 MNHEY and CDR2 SVGAGI. V trimming: 7 bases; J trimming: 6 bases; junction bases outside the gene matches: 7. The CDR3 protein is CASTSGGIFNEQFF. The CDR3 nucleotides read TGTGCCAGCACCAGCGGGGGGATTTTCAATGAGCAGTTCTTC.

The chain uses TRBV7-1 and TRBJ2-2, with D possibly being TRBD2 (5 bases). TRBV7-1 is an ORF, with its function uncertain. Trimming took off 5 bases at V and 0 bases at J, with 13 bases between the two ends. The CDR3 has 16 amino acids. The CDR3 nucleotides read TGTGCCAGCAGCGCTCGGACTTACCCGAACACCGGGGAGCTGTTTTTT. Translated, it gives CASSARTYPNTGELFF.

Details on this clone: Additional DNA sequences in this sample encode the identical CDR3. This chain joins TRBV25-1 and TRBJ1-4; possible D gene TRBD1, 6 bases. Trimming pared 3 bases from V and 4 bases from J, leaving 15 bases between. The germline V gene has CDR1 MGHDK and CDR2 SYGVNS. The CDR3 is 16 amino acids. CDR3 sequence: CASSDWGGQLNEKLFF. Here the CDR3 DNA reads TGTGCCAGCAGTGATTGGGGGGGGCAGCTTAATGAAAAACTGTTTTTT.

The chain recombines TRBV7-7 with TRBJ2-7, with D unclear. Germline lookup yields CDR1 SSHAT and CDR2 FNYEAQ (reference sequence). V gave up 1 base and J gave up 2 bases, with 9 bases separating them. The CDR3 has 14 residues. The CDR3 loop is CASSLGVDPYEQYF. For the CDR3, the DNA is TGTGCCAGCAGCTTAGGGGTGGACCCCTACGAGCAGTACTTC.

This chain uses TRBV7-9 with TRBJ2-7; D is perhaps TRBD1 (5 bases). This CDR3 has 14 amino acids. V gave up 4 bases and J gave up 2 bases, with 12 bases separating them. CDR1 SEHNR and CDR2 FQNEAQ come from the germline V gene (reference sequence). The CDR3 loop reads CASSYRGGTYEQYF. In DNA form, the CDR3 reads TGTGCCAGCAGCTATAGGGGCGGCACCTACGAGCAGTACTTC.

This clone was detected only once. CDR3 in DNA: TGTGCAAGTCGCTTAGAGGTCCCCAACGGGACTAGCGGCCGCGCGGCAGATACGCAGTATTTT. Translating it yields CASRLEVPNGTSGRAADTQYF. The V and J genes are TRBV12-2 and TRBJ2-3; TRBD2 is the table's D call and was not checked against the DNA. TRBV12-2 is annotated as a pseudogene. The CDR3 covers 21 residues.

This clone was seen only once. The V and J genes are TRBV5-6 and TRBJ2-3; no reliable D call. V lost 4 bases to trimming and J lost 0 bases, with 3 bases between them. Germline V gene data show CDR1 as SGHDT and CDR2 as YYEEEE. This CDR3 has 12 amino acids. The CDR3 reads CASSPSTDTQYF. The DNA of the CDR3 is TGTGCCAGCAGCCCGAGCACAGATACGCAGTATTTT.

The J gene is TRBJ2-5, the V gene TRBV4-1, with 9 bases matching TRBD2. Matching the DNA end better, TRBJ2-7 makes the J call doubtful. The CDR3 runs 14 residues. Germline V gene lookup returns CDR1 MGHRA and CDR2 YSYEKL. For the CDR3, the DNA is TGCGCCAGCAGCCAGCTAGCGGGGCCCTACGAGCAGTACTTC. As protein: CASSQLAGPYEQYF.

The gene calls are TRBV7-9 and TRBJ1-4; D is ambiguous. This CDR3 has 15 residues. Germline V CDR1 and CDR2: SEHNR, FQNEAQ (reference sequence). Trimming stripped 5 bases from V and 3 bases from J, with 13 bases between. The CDR3 DNA reads TGTGCCAGCAGCCCCGAGGGATACCCTAATGAAAAACTGTTTTTT. This gives the protein CASSPEGYPNEKLFF.